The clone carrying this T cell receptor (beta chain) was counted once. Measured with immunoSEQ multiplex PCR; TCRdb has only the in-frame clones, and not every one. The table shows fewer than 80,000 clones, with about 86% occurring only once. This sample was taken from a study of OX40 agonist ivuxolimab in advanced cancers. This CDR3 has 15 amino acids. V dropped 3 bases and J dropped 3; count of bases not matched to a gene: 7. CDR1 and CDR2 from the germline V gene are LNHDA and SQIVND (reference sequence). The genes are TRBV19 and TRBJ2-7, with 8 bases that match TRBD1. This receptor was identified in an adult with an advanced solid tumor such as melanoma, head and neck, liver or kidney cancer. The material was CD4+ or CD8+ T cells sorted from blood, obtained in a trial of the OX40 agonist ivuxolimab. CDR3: CASSMGDRIFYEQYF. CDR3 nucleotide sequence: TGTGCCAGTAGTATGGGGGACAGGATCTTCTACGAGCAGTACTTC. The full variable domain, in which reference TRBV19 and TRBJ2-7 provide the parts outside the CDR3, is DGGITQSPKYLFRKEGQNVTLSCEQNLNHDAMYWYRQDPGQGLRLIYYSQIVNDFQKGDIAEGYSVSREKKESFPLTVTSAQKNPTAFYLCASSMGDRIFYEQYFGPGTRLTVT.